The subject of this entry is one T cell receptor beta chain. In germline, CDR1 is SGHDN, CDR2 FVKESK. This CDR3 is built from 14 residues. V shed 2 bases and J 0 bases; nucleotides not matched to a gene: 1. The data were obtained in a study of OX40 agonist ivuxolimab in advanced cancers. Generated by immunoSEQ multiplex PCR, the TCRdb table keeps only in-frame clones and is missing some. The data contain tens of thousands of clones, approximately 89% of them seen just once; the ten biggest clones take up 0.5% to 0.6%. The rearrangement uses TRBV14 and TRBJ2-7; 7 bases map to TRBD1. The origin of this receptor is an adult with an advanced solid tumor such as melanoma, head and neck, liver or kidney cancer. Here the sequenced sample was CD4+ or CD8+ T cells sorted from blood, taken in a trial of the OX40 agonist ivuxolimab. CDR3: CASSQWDSSYEQYF. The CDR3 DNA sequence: TGTGCCAGCAGCCAATGGGACAGCTCCTACGAGCAGTACTTC.